This paragraph covers one T cell receptor (beta chain) sequence. Its antigen is not identified. Germline CDR1 and CDR2: SGHRS and YFSETQ. The CDR3 loop spans 12 amino acids. The V end lost 1 base, the J end lost 9 bases, and 8 bases lay between the germline ends. The data originate from a study of CD8 T cells in Susac syndrome. Random hexamers primed reverse transcription of about 0.5 to 1 ug RNA. Amplification of the TCR beta CDR3 was carried out by immunoSEQ multiplex PCR, which spanned a total of 54 Vbeta and 13 Jbeta segments. TCRdb independently ran MiXCR on the immunoSEQ multiplex PCR reads; one entry per CDR3 protein. The sample holds around 160,000 distinct CDR3 sequences, 90% to 95% seen once. The authors carried out high-throughput sequencing of TCR beta. They applied it to CD8+ and CD4+ T cells obtained from blood. TEMRA cells were enriched by FACS, while CD8+ and CD4+ T cells were obtained through a negative isolation that was performed magnetically.

Study outcomes and limitations: A relatively small number of individuals underwent TCR sequencing and HLA analysis.

The sequence was collected from a human donor in good health. V usage is TRBV5-1 and J usage is TRBJ2-1; unclear D gene. Sequencing was done on a sample of CD4+ T cells from PBMCs. CDR3 DNA sequence: TGCGCCAGCAGCTTGTCAGGTAGTGAGCAGTTCTTC. Translation: CASSLSGSEQFF.